The 2 T cell receptor beta chains below all came from one sample that was sequenced in a study of cytomegalovirus exposure and HLA in healthy donors. Primers for the PCR totalled 60 Vbeta and 13 Jbeta. Using immunoSEQ multiplex PCR, the repertoire was profiled, and TCRdb retains in-frame clones only, with some absent. The table has approximately 100,000 clones, 60% to 85% seen once. Sequencing was performed on PBMCs. Receptors originate from a female donor in good health and CMV-seronegative.

This clone was counted once. The chain couples TRBV5-4 to TRBJ2-3, with 10 nucleotides matching TRBD1. The V gene end was trimmed by 4 bases and the J gene end by 2 bases; junction bases not matched to a gene: 10. CDR3 size: 17 residues. CDR1 is SGHNT and CDR2 is YYREEE in the germline V gene (reference sequence). The CDR3 sequence: CASSRDSGTGVTDTQYF. In DNA form, the CDR3 reads TGTGCCAGCAGCCGAGATTCCGGGACAGGGGTCACAGATACGCAGTATTTT. The full variable domain, rest sourced from reference TRBV5-4 and TRBJ2-3, is ETGVTQSPTHLIKTRGQQVTLRCSSQSGHNTVSWYQQALGQGPQFIFQYYREEENGRGNFPPRFSGLQFPNYSSELNVNALELDDSALYLCASSRDSGTGVTDTQYFGPGTRLTVL.

There are a few counts of this clone. This sequence joins TRBV5-4 and TRBJ2-7; the match to TRBD2 covers 7 bases. J lost 2 bases, V lost 4 bases, and 9 bases had no gene match. The CDR3 has 15 amino acids. The V gene's germline CDR1 is SGHNT and CDR2 YYREEE (reference sequence). The CDR3 spells CASSEGGRGTYEQYF. CDR3 in DNA: TGTGCCAGCAGCGAAGGAGGGCGGGGGACCTACGAGCAGTACTTC.